A selection of T cell receptor beta chains follows, all from one sample in a study of T cell repertoires in cytomegalovirus infection. Their antigens are not known. Via MiXCR, TCRdb re-called the reads, giving one row per CDR3 protein. The repertoire holds about 280,000 distinct CDR3 sequences, with 20% to 25% as singletons. The specimen was cultured PBMCs, collected from culture after CMV antigen stimulation. The origin of the receptors is a human donor in good health (CMV status not recorded). Some clones in this sample may be carry-over from other donors' samples. CDR3s include the opening cysteine and the closing phenylalanine or tryptophan. Fields, in order: clone size, J gene, D gene, V gene, CDR3 protein, CDR3 DNA. A D gene is named only where the DNA matches it firmly. Not every row has a clone size; where given, it reads once, few, many or a size class.

clone_size: many
j_call: TRBJ2-3
d_call: .
v_call: TRBV28
cdr3_aa: CASSTLAGYTDTQYF
cdr3_nt: TGTGCCAGCAGCACTTTGGCAGGGTACACAGATACGCAGTATTTT

clone_size: many
j_call: TRBJ2-4
d_call: TRBD1
v_call: TRBV27
cdr3_aa: CASSRQGAAKNIQYF
cdr3_nt: TGTGCCAGCAGTAGGCAGGGGGCGGCCAAAAACATTCAGTACTTC

clone_size: few
j_call: TRBJ2-7
d_call: .
v_call: TRBV11-2
cdr3_aa: CASSLRLIGSYEQYF
cdr3_nt: TGTGCCAGCAGCTTAAGGCTAATCGGCTCCTACGAGCAGTACTTC

clone_size: few
j_call: TRBJ1-4
d_call: TRBD1
v_call: TRBV6-6
cdr3_aa: CACRQGTEKLFF
cdr3_nt: TGTGCCTGTAGACAGGGGACTGAAAAACTGTTTTTT

clone_size: .
j_call: TRBJ1-2
d_call: .
v_call: TRBV27
cdr3_aa: CASSFSGTRFNYGYTF
cdr3_nt: TGTGCCAGCAGTTTCTCGGGGACACGTTTTAACTATGGCTACACCTTC

clone_size: many
j_call: TRBJ2-3
d_call: .
v_call: TRBV7-6
cdr3_aa: CASSLPPKDTQYF
cdr3_nt: TGTGCCAGCAGCTTACCCCCGAAAGATACGCAGTATTTT

clone_size: many
j_call: TRBJ1-1
d_call: .
v_call: TRBV27
cdr3_aa: CASSLSSGLNTEAFF
cdr3_nt: TGTGCCAGCAGTTTATCCTCGGGACTGAACACTGAAGCTTTCTTT

clone_size: many
j_call: TRBJ2-7
d_call: TRBD2
v_call: TRBV7-2
cdr3_aa: CASSLEGGRAYEQYF
cdr3_nt: TGTGCCAGCAGCTTAGAGGGTGGGAGGGCTTACGAGCAGTACTTC

clone_size: .
j_call: TRBJ1-1
d_call: .
v_call: TRBV10-3
cdr3_aa: CAIRQQGANTEAFF
cdr3_nt: TGTGCCATCAGGCAACAGGGAGCGAACACTGAAGCTTTCTTT

clone_size: .
j_call: TRBJ2-7
d_call: .
v_call: TRBV28
cdr3_aa: CASSLGSGSRYEQYF
cdr3_nt: TGTGCCAGCAGCCTAGGCTCAGGGAGTCGCTACGAGCAGTACTTC

clone_size: few
j_call: TRBJ1-2
d_call: .
v_call: TRBV7-4
cdr3_aa: CASSLFDSPNYGYTF
cdr3_nt: TGTGCCAGCAGCTTGTTTGACAGTCCTAACTATGGCTACACCTTC

clone_size: .
j_call: TRBJ2-7
d_call: TRBD1
v_call: TRBV4-2
cdr3_aa: CASSLGTGGINEQYF
cdr3_nt: TGTGCCAGCAGCCTCGGGACAGGGGGCATCAACGAGCAGTACTTC

clone_size: few
j_call: TRBJ2-1
d_call: TRBD2
v_call: TRBV6-2/TRBV6-3
cdr3_aa: CASSRGMLASGRADEQFF
cdr3_nt: TGTGCCAGCAGCCGGGGTATGTTGGCTAGCGGGAGGGCTGATGAGCAGTTCTTC